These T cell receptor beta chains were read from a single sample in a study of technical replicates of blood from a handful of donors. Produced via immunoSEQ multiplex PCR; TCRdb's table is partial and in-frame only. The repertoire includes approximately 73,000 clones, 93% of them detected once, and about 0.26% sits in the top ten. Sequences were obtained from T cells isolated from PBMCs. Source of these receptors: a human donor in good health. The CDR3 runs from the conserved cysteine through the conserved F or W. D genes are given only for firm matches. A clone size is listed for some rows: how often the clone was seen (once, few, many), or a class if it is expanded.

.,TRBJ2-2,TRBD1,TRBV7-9,TGTGCCAGCAAGAAGACAGGGGGCTCCGGGGAGCTGTTTTTT,CASKKTGGSGELFF
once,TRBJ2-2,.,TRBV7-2,TGTGCCAGCAGCTTACTCTACACAGCCGGGGAGCTGTTTTTT,CASSLLYTAGELFF
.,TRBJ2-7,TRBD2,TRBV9,TGTGCCAGCAGCGCCCCGGGGGGAGCGGGGGGGAACGAGCAGTACTTC,CASSAPGGAGGNEQYF
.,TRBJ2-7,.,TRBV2,TGTGCCAGCAGTGATCCAGGGGACGAGCAGTACTTC,CASSDPGDEQYF
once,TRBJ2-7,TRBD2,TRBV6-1,TGTGCCAGCCTCCCGGGAGGGATCCTCTACGAGCAGTACTTC,CASLPGGILYEQYF
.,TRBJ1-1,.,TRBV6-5,TGTGCCAGCAGTTTCGACAGGACCTTGAACACTGAAGCTTTCTTT,CASSFDRTLNTEAFF
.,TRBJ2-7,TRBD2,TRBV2,TGTGCCAGCGAAAGCGGGAGTAGCTACGAGCAGTACTTC,CASESGSSYEQYF
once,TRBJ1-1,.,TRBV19,TGTGCCAGTAGTATGCCGGCAGGGAGGCGGAACACTGAAGCTTTCTTT,CASSMPAGRRNTEAFF
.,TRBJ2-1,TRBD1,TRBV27,TGTGCCAGCAGTTTAGGGACAGGGATCAATGAGCAGTTCTTC,CASSLGTGINEQFF
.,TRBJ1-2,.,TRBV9,TGTGCCAGCCGCCCGGGGGATCGCGTCTACACCTTC,CASRPGDRVYTF